The 31 T cell receptor beta chains below were found in one sample sequenced in a study of chemoradiotherapy in HPV16-positive cancers. The repertoire was sequenced with immunoSEQ multiplex PCR; TCRdb's copy has only in-frame clones and lacks some. The table includes roughly 12,000 clones, around 72% detected once. Collection of the sample occurred from a patient who underwent chemoradiotherapy. The receptors derive from a human donor with HPV-associated anogenital cancer.

The V call is TRBV29-1, the J call TRBJ2-7, with 9 bases that match TRBD2. The germline CDR1 and CDR2 sequences are SQVTM and ANQGSEA. Unmatched junction bases numbered 5, after V lost 5 bases and J lost 6 bases. The CDR3 is 12 residues long. The CDR3 nucleotides are TGCAGCGTTACGACTAGCGGTCTCGAGCAGTACTTC. Protein product: CSVTTSGLEQYF.

The rearrangement joins TRBV2 to TRBJ1-5, with 7 bases fitting TRBD1. This CDR3 comprises 14 residues. V dropped 5 bases and J dropped 2; count of bases not matched to a gene: 3. Germline V gene sequence: CDR1 SNHLY, CDR2 FYNNEI. The CDR3 region has the DNA TGTGCCAGCAGTCAGGGACAGCGCAATCAGCCCCAGCATTTT. Translated, it gives CASSQGQRNQPQHF.

The chain joins TRBV10-1 to TRBJ2-5, with D perhaps matching TRBD2 (6 bases). The CDR3 runs 13 residues. The germline V and J ends were trimmed by 8 bases and 5 bases, with 15 bases remaining between them. Per germline, CDR1 WNHNN and CDR2 SYGVQD (reference sequence). The CDR3 region has the DNA TGCGCCAGCCCTCGGACTACGTGGGAGACCCAGTACTTC. Translating gives CASPRTTWETQYF.

CDR3 in amino acids: CASSLTGRGGTEAFF. Written as DNA, the CDR3 is TGTGCCAGCAGCCTGACAGGCCGAGGTGGCACTGAAGCTTTCTTT. V usage is TRBV27 and J usage is TRBJ1-1, with D possibly being TRBD1 (6 bases). V lost 6 bases and J lost 4, with 18 bases in between. This CDR3 region has 15 residues. Germline CDR1 and CDR2: MNHEY and SMNVEV (reference sequence).

This clone was seen only a few times. The genes are TRBV4-1 and TRBJ2-7; D is ambiguous. The V end was cut by 0 bases, the J end by 3 bases, with 12 bases between. The V gene's germline CDR1 is MGHRA and CDR2 YSYEKL. The CDR3 has 15 amino acids. The DNA of the CDR3 is TGCGCCAGCAGCCAAGAAGTGGAAAGGTTCTACGAGCAGTACTTC. This encodes CASSQEVERFYEQYF.

The table lists this clone with a few counts. This chain links TRBV11-2 with TRBJ1-4; D remains ambiguous. This CDR3 has 13 residues. V lost 5 bases to trimming and J lost 4 bases, with 8 bases between them. Germline-derived CDR1 and CDR2 are SGHAT and FQNNGV. The CDR3 bases are TGTGCCAGCAGCGTTGGGCTTAATGAAAAACTGTTTTTT. It codes for CASSVGLNEKLFF.

This clone has a handful of counts. The chain couples TRBV6-6 to TRBJ1-5; tentatively, D is TRBD1 (6 bases). V was trimmed by 9 bases and J by 1 base, leaving 13 bases between them. The CDR3 sequence is 14 residues long. Germline CDR1 and CDR2: MNHNY and SVGAGI (reference sequence). The CDR3 here is CASSIDRSNQPQHF. The CDR3 DNA is TGTGCCAGTTCCATAGACAGGAGCAATCAGCCCCAGCATTTT.

This rearrangement joins TRBV6-4 to TRBJ1-2; 9 bases align to TRBD1. Germline trimming cut 5 bases from V and 7 bases from J; bases unmatched to any gene: 11. The CDR3 runs to 15 residues. CDR1 and CDR2 from the germline V gene are MRHNA and SNTAGT. Here the CDR3 reads CASSPGTGQRGGYTF. The CDR3 DNA follows: TGTGCCAGCAGTCCCGGGACAGGGCAACGGGGTGGCTACACCTTC.

This clone was picked up a small number of times. J is TRBJ2-6 and V is TRBV4-2; 10 nucleotides align to TRBD1. The V and J ends lost 1 base and 2 bases, in that order; junction bases with no gene match: 2. The germline V gene encodes CDR1 LGHNA and CDR2 YNFKEQ. This CDR3 contains 17 residues. The CDR3 loop is CASSQGTGGTGANVLTF. CDR3 nucleotide sequence: TGTGCCAGCAGCCAAGGGACAGGGGGTACTGGGGCCAACGTCCTGACTTTC.

The table lists this clone with a count of one. V is TRBV7-9 and J is TRBJ2-2; unclear D gene. The germline V gene has CDR1 SEHNR and CDR2 FQNEAQ (reference sequence). The CDR3 sequence is 13 residues long. V lost 7 bases, J lost 0 bases, and 6 bases lay in between. CDR3 sequence (DNA): TGTGCCAGCACGCCCACGAACACCGGGGAGCTGTTTTTT. Encoded protein: CASTPTNTGELFF.

This chain uses TRBV6-1 with TRBJ2-5, with D maybe TRBD2 (5 bases). Trimming removed 10 bases from V and 4 bases from J, with 13 bases in between. This CDR3 has 12 residues. CDR1 and CDR2 from the germline V gene are MNHNS and SASEGT. CDR3 loop: CATDGGTETQYF. In DNA, the CDR3 is TGTGCCACAGACGGAGGTACAGAGACCCAGTACTTC.

This clone was seen more than once but under ten times. The gene calls are TRBV19 and TRBJ2-7, with D possibly being TRBD1 (5 bases). The CDR3 extends over 15 amino acids. Germline lookup yields CDR1 LNHDA and CDR2 SQIVND (reference sequence). The V gene lost 1 base and the J gene lost 1 base, with 11 bases spanning the gap. The CDR3 region is CASSIVVGLSYEQYF. As DNA, the CDR3 is TGTGCCAGTAGTATAGTGGTGGGGCTATCCTACGAGCAGTACTTC.

The chain recombines TRBV25-1 with TRBJ2-5; 7 bases agree with TRBD1. The ends lost 4 bases at V and 4 bases at J; junction bases unmatched: 6. Germline V lookup: CDR1 MGHDK, CDR2 SYGVNS. The CDR3 length is 14 residues. The CDR3 DNA follows: TGTGCCAGCAGTGTGACAGGGACGTCAGAGACCCAGTACTTC. It translates to CASSVTGTSETQYF.

The CDR3 DNA is TGCGCCAGCAGTGCCGGCAGTAGCAATCAGCCCCAGCATTTT. This codes for CASSAGSSNQPQHF. J is TRBJ1-5 and V is TRBV10-2; no definite D call. Trimming took off 4 bases at V and 0 bases at J, with 7 bases between the two ends. This CDR3 spans 14 amino acids. Germline values: CDR1 WSHSY, CDR2 SAAADI.

The rearrangement uses TRBV27 and TRBJ2-1; tentatively, D is TRBD1 (5 bases). Germline CDR1 and CDR2: MNHEY and SMNVEV (reference sequence). V dropped 6 bases and J dropped 3 bases, with 12 bases sitting between them. The CDR3 consists of 14 residues. The CDR3 here is CASRTDQRYNEQFF. The CDR3 DNA reads TGTGCCAGCAGGACAGATCAACGCTACAATGAGCAGTTCTTC.

This clone is hyperexpanded within its sample. The sample carries other DNA sequences with the same CDR3. The V gene is TRBV4-2, the J gene TRBJ2-7; D unclear. The germline V gene encodes CDR1 LGHNA and CDR2 YNFKEQ. The CDR3 runs 14 residues. The V end lost 0 bases, the J end lost 2 bases, and 8 bases lay between the germline ends. DNA of the CDR3: TGTGCCAGCAGCCAAGAGTACGGCCCCTACGAGCAGTACTTC. Amino acids: CASSQEYGPYEQYF.

This chain connects TRBV27 to TRBJ1-2, with TRBD1 matching over 12 bases. The CDR3 has 16 amino acids. Germline CDR1 is MNHEY and CDR2 is SMNVEV (reference sequence). After removal of 7 bases from V and 4 bases from J, the junction contained 10 bases not matched to a gene. CDR3 bases: TGTGCCAGCACCTCGCTCGGGACAGGGGGCGTCTATGGCTACACCTTC. Its protein product is CASTSLGTGGVYGYTF.

The rearrangement joins TRBV6-1 to TRBJ1-5; 10 nucleotides align to TRBD1. Germline loops: CDR1 MNHNS, CDR2 SASEGT. V lost 6 bases and J lost 3; bases outside the gene matches: 2. The CDR3 has 14 amino acids. CDR3 in DNA: TGTGCCAGCAGCGGACAGGGGGTCAATCAGCCCCAGCATTTT. Amino acids: CASSGQGVNQPQHF.

The chain joins TRBV2 to TRBJ1-1; 9 bases align to TRBD1. Per germline, CDR1 SNHLY and CDR2 FYNNEI. The V segment lost 4 bases and the J segment 4 bases; nucleotides outside the gene matches: 4. CDR3 size: 14 residues. The CDR3 region has the DNA TGTGCCAGCAGTGGCGGACAGGGGCCCACTGAAGCTTTCTTT. It is translated as CASSGGQGPTEAFF.

CDR3 in DNA: TGTGCCAGCAGTGACAGGGATGAAACAGATACGCAGTATTTT. It specifies CASSDRDETDTQYF. The chain recombines TRBV6-4 with TRBJ2-3; no reliable D call. The V and J ends lost 2 bases and 3 bases respectively, with 9 bases between them. Germline values: CDR1 MRHNA, CDR2 SNTAGT. This CDR3 is built from 14 residues.

The chain employs TRBV15 and TRBJ2-7; the match to TRBD2 covers 7 bases. The V gene's germline CDR1 is LNHNV and CDR2 YYDKDF (reference sequence). The CDR3 runs to 15 residues. The trim removed 0 bases at V and 6 bases at J, leaving 8 bases unmatched. The CDR3 reads CATSRDKSGLREQYF. The CDR3 DNA is TGTGCCACCAGCAGAGACAAATCGGGACTACGCGAGCAGTACTTC. Full variable domain (outside the CDR3, taken from reference TRBV15 and TRBJ2-7): DAMVIQNPRYQVTQFGKPVTLSCSQTLNHNVMYWYQQKSSQAPKLLFHYYDKDFNNEADTPDNFQSRRPNTSFCFLDIRSPGLGDTAMYLCATSRDKSGLREQYFGPGTRLTVT.

A single count supports this clone. The rearrangement uses TRBV7-6 and TRBJ2-1; D remains unclear. Germline V gives CDR1 SGHVS, CDR2 FNYEAQ. The CDR3 totals 16 residues. V lost 1 base and J 0 bases, leaving 10 bases between the germline ends. CDR3 in amino acids: CASSLESLSSYNEQFF. The CDR3 DNA reads as TGTGCCAGCAGCTTAGAGTCCCTGAGCTCCTACAATGAGCAGTTCTTC.

The CDR3 region has the DNA TGTGCCAGCAGCCCTCAATTGGCAACTGGAAACACCATATATTTT. Translated, it gives CASSPQLATGNTIYF. The V and J genes are TRBV28 and TRBJ1-3, with D hard to call. The germline V and J ends were trimmed by 6 bases and 2 bases, with 14 bases remaining between them. Germline V gene data show CDR1 as MDHEN and CDR2 as SYDVKM. The length of the CDR3 is 15 residues. The whole variable domain, filled in from reference TRBV28 and TRBJ1-3, reads DVKVTQSSRYLVKRTGEKVFLECVQDMDHENMFWYRQDPGLGLRLIYFSYDVKMKEKGDIPEGYSVSREKKERFSLILESASTNQTSMYLCASSPQLATGNTIYFGEGSWLTVV.

The chain carries TRBV7-9 and TRBJ2-7, with D maybe TRBD1 (7 bases). CDR1 is SEHNR and CDR2 is FQNEAQ in the germline V gene (reference sequence). The CDR3 has 16 amino acids. V shed 5 bases and J shed 0 bases, with 17 bases lying between them. The DNA for the CDR3 is TGTGCCAGCAGCCCCACTTGGAGGGACAGCTCCTACGAGCAGTACTTC. Protein sequence: CASSPTWRDSSYEQYF.

This chain's CDR3 is CASQLPTGGNTEAFF. CDR3 bases: TGTGCCAGCCAACTTCCTACAGGGGGCAACACTGAAGCTTTCTTT. The chain links TRBV28 to TRBJ1-1; 9 bases match TRBD1. V shed 8 bases, J shed 2 bases, and the junction held 9 bases outside the gene matches. The CDR3 length is 15 residues. The germline CDR1 and CDR2 sequences are MDHEN and SYDVKM.

The gene calls are TRBV28 and TRBJ1-5; 9 positions agree with TRBD1. The germline V gene has CDR1 MDHEN and CDR2 SYDVKM. The V gene end was trimmed by 5 bases and the J gene end by 6 bases; junction bases not matched to a gene: 5. This CDR3 comprises 14 residues. In DNA form, the CDR3 reads TGTGCCAGCAGTCACGGACAGGGGACTCAGCCCCAGCATTTT. It is translated as CASSHGQGTQPQHF. The variable domain in full, completed from reference TRBV28 and TRBJ1-5, reads DVKVTQSSRYLVKRTGEKVFLECVQDMDHENMFWYRQDPGLGLRLIYFSYDVKMKEKGDIPEGYSVSREKKERFSLILESASTNQTSMYLCASSHGQGTQPQHFGDGTRLSIL.

The chain carries TRBV7-3 and TRBJ2-3; D is uncertain. CDR3 length equals 13 residues. The ends were cut back, 2 bases at V and 5 bases at J, with 8 bases in the middle. Germline V gives CDR1 SGHTA, CDR2 FQGTGA. The CDR3 reads CASSLDRIDTQYF. Here the CDR3 DNA reads TGTGCCAGCAGCTTAGATCGTATAGATACGCAGTATTTT.

V usage is TRBV11-2 and J usage is TRBJ2-7; the match to TRBD2 covers 8 bases. The CDR3 runs 13 residues. Germline CDR1 is SGHAT and CDR2 is FQNNGV. V lost 1 base and J lost 9; bases outside the gene matches: 5. CDR3 loop: CASSLAREEGQYF. DNA of the CDR3: TGTGCCAGCAGCTTAGCGCGGGAGGAGGGGCAGTACTTC.

The CDR3 sequence: CASSLGQSYNEQFF. As DNA, the CDR3 is TGCGCCAGCAGCTTGGGGCAGTCCTACAATGAGCAGTTCTTC. This chain joins TRBV5-1 and TRBJ2-1; no firm D call. V was shortened by 0 bases and J by 1 base, with 5 bases between the two germline ends. Germline values: CDR1 SGHRS, CDR2 YFSETQ. CDR3 size: 14 residues. The entire variable domain, with the rest obtained from reference TRBV5-1 and TRBJ2-1, is as follows: KAGVTQTPRYLIKTRGQQVTLSCSPISGHRSVSWYQQTPGQGLQFLFEYFSETQRNKGNFPGRFSGRQFSNSRSEMNVSTLELGDSALYLCASSLGQSYNEQFFGPGTRLTVL.

The rearrangement uses TRBV2 and TRBJ2-3; D may correspond to TRBD1 or TRBD2 (5 bases each). Germline V gene data show CDR1 as SNHLY and CDR2 as FYNNEI. The CDR3 has 17 residues. The germline V and J ends were trimmed by 10 bases and 0 bases, with 23 bases remaining between them. CDR3 in amino acids: CATPRTGAGTSTDTQYF. The CDR3 DNA is TGTGCCACCCCCCGGACCGGGGCAGGAACTAGCACAGATACGCAGTATTTT.

V is TRBV6-1 and J is TRBJ2-1; D call uncertain. Per germline, CDR1 MNHNS and CDR2 SASEGT. The CDR3 runs to 16 residues. V was shortened by 4 bases and J by 1 base, with 14 bases between the two germline ends. CDR3 in DNA: TGTGCCAGCAGTGTGCCCCCACCCCTGTCCTACAATGAGCAGTTCTTC. Translated: CASSVPPPLSYNEQFF.